What follows describes a single T cell receptor (beta chain). The target of this receptor is not known. Per-base quality was not reported, and no clone a single base away is much larger than it. This sample was included in a study of tumor-infiltrating lymphocytes in glioblastoma multiforme (dated by TCRdb to about 2017). Study-wide context: The study tested whether intratumoral genomic heterogeneity fosters TIL diversity by jointly investigating somatic mutations, TIL diversity and immune response activity. Findings and caveats that apply to the study as a whole: RNA-based TCR sequencing may distort clone frequencies because T cells carry unequal numbers of TCR transcripts. Generalizability was limited because only one glioblastoma patient was included in the TCR and somatic mutation analysis. T cells were not sorted into functional subsets, and such sorting was noted by the authors as a future improvement.

Using a modified ARM-PCR protocol with multiple V-beta primers and a C-beta primer, the team built TCRB libraries from RNA through three nested multiplex PCR rounds. ProtoScript II Reverse Transcriptase and a C-beta primer were used to synthesize TCRB-specific cDNA from 0.5 ug total RNA. No unique molecular identifiers were described for the TCRB libraries. The third PCR added barcodes and adapters over 25 cycles with Deep VentR (exo-) polymerase, followed by gel purification of 250-500 bp bands. TCRB libraries were sequenced on an Illumina HiSeq 2500 with 250 bp paired-end reads. The original pipeline was this. Reads were cleaned with Trimmomatic, merged with FLASH, assigned V, D and J segments with MiGEC, and analyzed with VDJtools. Repertoire diversity was quantified with the Shannon-Wiener diversity index calculated using VDJtools. The public reads were reanalyzed by TCRdb: fastp trimming at Q25, MiXCR alignment, in-frame beta chains only. All rows with the same CDR3 protein become a single entry with the most common DNA and genes. Clone size and V and J calls follow TCRdb, not the original study. For this sample there are about 8,400 distinct CDR3 sequences; about 74% appear just once. Jointly, the top ten make up 40% to 60% of the sample.

The AllPrep DNA/RNA mini kit was used to purify genomic DNA and total RNA at the same time from each of the roughly ten tumor samples. All RNA had OD 260/280 ratios above 1.9 and RNA integrity numbers above 6.5. The receptor was isolated from a male donor with glioblastoma. Input material: brain tumor tissue.

CDR3 protein: CASSPAAGANVLTF. The DNA sequence is as follows: TGTGCCAGCAGCCCCGCGGCCGGGGCCAACGTCCTGACTTTC. The rearranged segments are TRBV6-1 and TRBJ2-6; the D gene identity is not certain. Including cysteine and phenylalanine, the CDR3 has 14 amino acids. The entry retains the CDR3 DNA only, 42 bases that are in frame from base 1. Trimming takes 6 bases from V and 4 bases from J, and the germline ends sit 10 bases apart. The germline V gene specifies MNHNS as CDR1 and SASEGT as CDR2.